Here is one TCR beta chain with its context. Antigen: not known. Primers included in the PCR were 60 Vbeta and 13 Jbeta primers. TCRdb keeps only in-frame clones here, not all; method: immunoSEQ multiplex PCR. This table has 75,000 to 90,000 clones, around 79% appearing once. The sample originates from a study of cytomegalovirus exposure and HLA in healthy donors. On the study more broadly: A prior analysis found about 110 million unique TCR beta sequences from around 200 million T cells.

This CDR3 has 15 residues. Germline lookup yields CDR1 SNHLY and CDR2 FYNNEI. V lost 4 bases and J lost 4; bases outside the gene matches: 3. Study results and limitations: A later look showed TCR association rates differing by HLA locus, highest for DRB1 and lowest for HLA-C. Earlier analysis looked at TCR beta V segments, and most were productive about 90% or about 30% of the time. Specific recognition of CMV antigens was confirmed in vitro for a few chains (all CMV-associated).

The chain joins TRBV2 to TRBJ2-2; 10 bases line up with TRBD1. This sequence originates from a man in his forties or fifties in good health and CMV-seronegative. Sequenced: PBMCs. The CDR3 sequence is CASSGDRGSTGELFF. CDR3 sequence (DNA): TGTGCCAGCAGTGGGGACAGGGGTAGCACCGGGGAGCTGTTTTTT. Drawing the rest from reference TRBV2 and TRBJ2-2, the complete variable domain is EPEVTQTPSHQVTQMGQEVILRCVPISNHLYFYWYRQILGQKVEFLVSFYNNEISEKSEIFDDQFSVERPDGSNFTLKIRSTKLEDSAMYFCASSGDRGSTGELFFGEGSRLTVL.